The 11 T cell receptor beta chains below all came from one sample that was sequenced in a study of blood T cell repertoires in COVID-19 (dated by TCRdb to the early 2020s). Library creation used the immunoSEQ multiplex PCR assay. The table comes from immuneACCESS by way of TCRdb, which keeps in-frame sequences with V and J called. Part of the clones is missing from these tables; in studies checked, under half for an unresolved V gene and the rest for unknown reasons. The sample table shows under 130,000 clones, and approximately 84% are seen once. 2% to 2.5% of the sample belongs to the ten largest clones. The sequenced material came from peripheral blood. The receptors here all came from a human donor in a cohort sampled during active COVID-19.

This CDR3 reads CASSYGGSGTLLTDTQYF. The CDR3 bases are TGTGCCAGCAGTTACGGGGGTAGCGGGACCCTTCTCACAGATACGCAGTATTTT. This chain connects TRBV6-2 or TRBV6-3 to TRBJ2-3; 8 nucleotides agree with TRBD2. The CDR3 loop spans 18 amino acids. The germline gives CDR1 MNHEY, CDR2 SVGEGT. J gave up 2 bases and V 2 bases, and 12 bases lay outside the gene matches.

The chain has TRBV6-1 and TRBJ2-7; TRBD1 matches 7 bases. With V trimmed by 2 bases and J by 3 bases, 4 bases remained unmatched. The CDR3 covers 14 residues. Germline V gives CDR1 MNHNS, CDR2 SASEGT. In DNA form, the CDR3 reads TGTGCCAGCAGTGAACACAGGGGCGTCTACGAGCAGTACTTC. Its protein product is CASSEHRGVYEQYF.

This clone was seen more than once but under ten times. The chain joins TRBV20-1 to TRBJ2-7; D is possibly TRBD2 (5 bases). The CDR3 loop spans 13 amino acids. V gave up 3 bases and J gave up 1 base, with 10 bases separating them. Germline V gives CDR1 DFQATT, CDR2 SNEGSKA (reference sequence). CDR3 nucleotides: TGCAGTGCTAGTGGGCTAGCTTCCTACGAGCAGTACTTC. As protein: CSASGLASYEQYF.

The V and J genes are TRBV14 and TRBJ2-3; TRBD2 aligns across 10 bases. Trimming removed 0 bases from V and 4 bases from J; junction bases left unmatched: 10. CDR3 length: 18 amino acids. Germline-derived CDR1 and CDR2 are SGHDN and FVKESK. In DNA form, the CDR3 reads TGTGCCAGCAGCCAAGATAGCGGGAGGCCGGCGGTGGCAGATACGCAGTATTTT. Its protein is CASSQDSGRPAVADTQYF.

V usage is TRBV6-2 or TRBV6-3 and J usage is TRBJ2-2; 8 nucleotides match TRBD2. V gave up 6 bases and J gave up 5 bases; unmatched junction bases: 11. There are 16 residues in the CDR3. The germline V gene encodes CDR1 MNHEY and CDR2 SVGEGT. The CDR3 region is CASSPPGLELTGELFF. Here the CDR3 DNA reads TGTGCCAGCAGCCCCCCGGGACTAGAACTAACCGGGGAGCTGTTTTTT.

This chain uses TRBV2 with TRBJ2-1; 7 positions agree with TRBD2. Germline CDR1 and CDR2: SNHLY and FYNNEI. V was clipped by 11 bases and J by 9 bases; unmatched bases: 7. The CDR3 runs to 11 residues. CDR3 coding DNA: TGTGCCGGCGGGAGAATCAGTGAGCAGTTCTTC. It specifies CAGGRISEQFF.

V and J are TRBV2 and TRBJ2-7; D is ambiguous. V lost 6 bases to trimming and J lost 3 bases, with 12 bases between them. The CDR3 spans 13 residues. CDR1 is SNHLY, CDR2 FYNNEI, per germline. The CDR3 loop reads CASRGTAIYEQYF. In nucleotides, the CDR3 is TGTGCCAGCAGGGGTACAGCTATCTACGAGCAGTACTTC.

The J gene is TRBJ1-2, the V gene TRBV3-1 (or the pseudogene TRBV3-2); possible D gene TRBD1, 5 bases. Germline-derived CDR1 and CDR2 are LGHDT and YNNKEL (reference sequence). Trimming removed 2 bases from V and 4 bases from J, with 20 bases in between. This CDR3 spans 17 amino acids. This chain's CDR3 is CASSQLEVGQGPYGYTF. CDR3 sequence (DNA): TGTGCCAGCAGCCAACTCGAGGTGGGGCAGGGCCCCTATGGCTACACCTTC.

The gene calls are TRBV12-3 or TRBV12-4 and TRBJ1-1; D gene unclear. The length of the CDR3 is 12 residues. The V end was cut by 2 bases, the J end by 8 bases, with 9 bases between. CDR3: CASSLMTTEAFF. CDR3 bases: TGTGCCAGCAGTTTAATGACTACGGAAGCTTTCTTT.

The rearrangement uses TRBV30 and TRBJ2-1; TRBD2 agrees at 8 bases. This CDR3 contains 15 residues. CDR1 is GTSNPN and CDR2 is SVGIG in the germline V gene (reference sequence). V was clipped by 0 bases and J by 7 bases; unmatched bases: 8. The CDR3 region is CAWSVQSGRANEQFF. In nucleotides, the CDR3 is TGTGCCTGGAGTGTACAGAGCGGGAGAGCAAATGAGCAGTTCTTC.

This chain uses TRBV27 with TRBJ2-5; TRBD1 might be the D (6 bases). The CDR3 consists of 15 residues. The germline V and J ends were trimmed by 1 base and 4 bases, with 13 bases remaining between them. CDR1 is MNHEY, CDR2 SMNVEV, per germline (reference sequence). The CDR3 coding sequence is TGTGCCAGCAGTTTATATAGGACAGAGTCAGAGACCCAGTACTTC. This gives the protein CASSLYRTESETQYF.